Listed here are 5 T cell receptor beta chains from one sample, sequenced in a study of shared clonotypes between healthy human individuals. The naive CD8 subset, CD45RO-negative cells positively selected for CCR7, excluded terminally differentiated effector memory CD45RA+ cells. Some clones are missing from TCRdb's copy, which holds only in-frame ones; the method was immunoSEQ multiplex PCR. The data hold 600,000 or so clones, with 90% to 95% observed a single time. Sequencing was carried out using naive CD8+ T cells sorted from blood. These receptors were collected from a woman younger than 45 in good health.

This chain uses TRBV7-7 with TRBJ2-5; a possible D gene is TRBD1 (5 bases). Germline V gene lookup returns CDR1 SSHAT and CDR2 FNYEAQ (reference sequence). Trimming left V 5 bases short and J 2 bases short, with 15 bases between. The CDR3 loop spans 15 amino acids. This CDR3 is CASSPLPGSQETQYF. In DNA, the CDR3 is TGTGCCAGCAGCCCCCTTCCAGGGTCACAAGAGACCCAGTACTTC.

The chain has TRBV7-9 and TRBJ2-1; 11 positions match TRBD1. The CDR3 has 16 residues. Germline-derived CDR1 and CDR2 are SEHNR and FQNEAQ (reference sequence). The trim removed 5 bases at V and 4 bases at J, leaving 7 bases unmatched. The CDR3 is CASSAWTGGAYNEQFF. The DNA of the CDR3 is TGTGCCAGCAGCGCCTGGACAGGGGGCGCGTACAATGAGCAGTTCTTC.

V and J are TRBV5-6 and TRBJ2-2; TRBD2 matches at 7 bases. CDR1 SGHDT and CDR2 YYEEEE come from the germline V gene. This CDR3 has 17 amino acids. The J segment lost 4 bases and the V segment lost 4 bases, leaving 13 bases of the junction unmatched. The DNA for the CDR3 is TGTGCCAGCAGCCTATCACCGGGACTACCCACCACCGGGGAGCTGTTTTTT. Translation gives CASSLSPGLPTTGELFF.

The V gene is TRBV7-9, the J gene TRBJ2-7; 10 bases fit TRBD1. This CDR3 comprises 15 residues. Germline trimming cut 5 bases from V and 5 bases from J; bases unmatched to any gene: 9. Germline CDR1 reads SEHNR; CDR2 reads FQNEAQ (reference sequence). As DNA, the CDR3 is TGTGCCAGCAGCATGGACAGGGGGGGAATCCACGAGCAGTACTTC. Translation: CASSMDRGGIHEQYF.

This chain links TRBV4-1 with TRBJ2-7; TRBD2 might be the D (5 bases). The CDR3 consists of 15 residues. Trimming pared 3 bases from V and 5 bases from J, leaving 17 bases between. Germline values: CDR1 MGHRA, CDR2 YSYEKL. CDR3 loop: CASSQRALIENEQYF. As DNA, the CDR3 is TGCGCCAGCAGCCAGAGGGCACTCATAGAGAACGAGCAGTACTTC.